The present entry profiles one TCR beta chain with its context. A few counts support this clone. Its target antigen remains unknown. There are no base qualities to consult, and no much larger clone falls within one base. From each donor, a single peripheral blood sample of approximately 120 mL on average was drawn into heparinised tubes. Naive, central memory, regulatory and stem cell-like memory CD4+ T cells were sorted on a BD FACSAria II using a panel including CD45RO, CCR7, CD25, CD127, CD95 and CD27. Every sorted population had a purity above 95%. PBMCs were isolated immediately by Lymphoprep density gradient centrifugation and stained directly without culture. So that batch effects would be minimized, each experiment stained and sorted samples in pairs, pairing one healthy donor with one patient. The CDR1 and CDR2 encoded by the germline V gene are SGHRS and YFSETQ. Germline trimming amounts to 4 bases on V and 3 bases on J, with 7 as the count of junction bases outside the gene matches. The CDR3, cysteine through phenylalanine, is 16 amino acids long. The only DNA kept is the CDR3, 48 bases in frame from the first base.

The data were obtained in a study of beta chain features in type 1 diabetes (dated by TCRdb to 2017 to 2018). Some background on the complete study: Mean age, gender distribution, total cell number and subset yield did not differ between patients and healthy donors. A total of some 110 million sorted cells were examined across all samples, and the number of cells per subset was strongly correlated with RNA yield. The study compared the TCRB repertoires of sorted circulating CD4+ T cell subsets in recently diagnosed type 1 diabetes patients with those in matched healthy donors. Regulatory and stem cell-like memory subsets were obtained from only 8 patients and roughly 8 healthy donors, while naive and central memory subsets were obtained from all 28 donors. General findings and caveats noted by the study authors: At VDJ recombination sites, type 1 diabetes patients had fewer insertions and more deleted nucleotides, which implies abnormalities in thymic rearrangement. Because cDNA was sequenced instead of genomic DNA, activated cells with high expression could be over-represented, although the groups did not differ in activation or CD3 levels. HLA sub-analyses involved small numbers of individuals, so any influence of HLA type on TCRB rearrangement remained unresolved. PCR may preferentially amplify shorter templates, but because patient and control samples were amplified and corrected together, any resulting skew would affect both groups equally. Naive, central memory and regulatory TCRB repertoires appeared to be more alike among patients than among healthy donors. Type 1 diabetes patients showed a moderate but significant shortening of TCRB CDR3 length in all four CD4+ subsets.

The entire isolated RNA was reverse transcribed using the High Capacity cDNA Reverse Transcription Kit, and thus expressed TCRB transcripts were sequenced. Naive, central memory and regulatory T cell samples underwent deep immunoSEQ sequencing, averaging about 3.57 million total reads per sample. After sorted cells were lysed in RLT buffer, RNA was extracted with DNase-treated RNeasy Micro or Mini kits, with the choice depending on cell number. To prevent cross-contamination, every cell subset was processed on its own, while patient and healthy donor samples were processed together. The immunoSEQ multiplex PCR was used to amplify TCRB sequences from cDNA, yielding 87-bp fragments that span the CDR3 region. Amplicons were sequenced on the Illumina HiSeq platform. The authors' pipeline ran thus. PCR bias was corrected computationally using synthetic template baselines, and reads within Hamming distance 2 were collapsed, with unmergeable singletons discarded. Reads were aligned against IMGT so that V, D and J genes, CDR3 length and insertions or deletions at six rearrangement sites could be assigned. Within each subset, clonotype counts were normalized to the number of sorted cells before true diversity and Gini coefficients were calculated with the tcR R package. Repertoire sharing was quantified using the overlap coefficient calculated on TCRB nucleotide sequences. TCRdb mirrors the immuneACCESS table, restricted to in-frame sequences. Some clones are absent from its copies; in checked studies, under half trace to an unresolved V gene, and the reason for the others is unknown. V, J and clone size derive from that table, while D and trimming were established from the DNA sequence. The sample table shows approximately 140,000 clones, and about 7.1% are seen once. The ten largest clonotypes hold roughly 1.5% of the sample.

This sequence uses TRBV5-1 and TRBJ2-3; TRBD1 fits 11 bases in the junction. The clonotype originates from a young woman in good health. Specimen: central memory CD4+ T cells from blood. The nucleotide sequence reads as follows: TGCGCCAGCAGCCGGACCGGGACAGGGGGAACAGATACGCAGTATTTT. This codes for CASSRTGTGGTDTQYF.